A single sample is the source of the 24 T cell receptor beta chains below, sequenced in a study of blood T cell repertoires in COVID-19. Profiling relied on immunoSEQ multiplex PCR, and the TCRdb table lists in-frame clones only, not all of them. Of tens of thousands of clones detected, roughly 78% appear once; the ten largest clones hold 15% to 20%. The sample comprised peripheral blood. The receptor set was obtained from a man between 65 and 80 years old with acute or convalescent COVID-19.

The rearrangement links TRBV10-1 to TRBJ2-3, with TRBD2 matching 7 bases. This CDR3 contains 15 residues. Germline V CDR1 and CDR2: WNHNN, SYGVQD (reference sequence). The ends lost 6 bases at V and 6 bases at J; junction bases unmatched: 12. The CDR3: CASSPLSAGADTQYF. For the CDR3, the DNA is TGCGCCAGCAGCCCCCTCTCTGCGGGAGCGGATACGCAGTATTTT.

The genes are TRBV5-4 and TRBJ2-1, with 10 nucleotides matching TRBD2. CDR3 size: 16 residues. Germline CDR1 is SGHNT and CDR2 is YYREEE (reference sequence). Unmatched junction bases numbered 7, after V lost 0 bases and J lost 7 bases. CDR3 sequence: CASSLDLAGVLNEQFF. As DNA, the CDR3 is TGTGCCAGCAGCTTGGATCTAGCGGGAGTACTGAATGAGCAGTTCTTC.

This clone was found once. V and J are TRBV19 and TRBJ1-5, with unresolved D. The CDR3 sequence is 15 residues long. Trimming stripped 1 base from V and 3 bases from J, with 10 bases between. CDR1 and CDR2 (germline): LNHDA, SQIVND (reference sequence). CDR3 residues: CASSIGGLINQPQHF. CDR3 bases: TGTGCCAGTAGTATAGGAGGGTTAATCAATCAGCCCCAGCATTTT.

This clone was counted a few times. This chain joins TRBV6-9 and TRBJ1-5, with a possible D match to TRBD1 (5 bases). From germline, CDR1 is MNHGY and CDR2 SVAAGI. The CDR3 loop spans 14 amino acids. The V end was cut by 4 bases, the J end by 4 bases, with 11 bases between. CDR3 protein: CASSLPTVNQPQHF. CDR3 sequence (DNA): TGTGCCAGCAGTTTGCCGACAGTTAATCAGCCCCAGCATTTT.

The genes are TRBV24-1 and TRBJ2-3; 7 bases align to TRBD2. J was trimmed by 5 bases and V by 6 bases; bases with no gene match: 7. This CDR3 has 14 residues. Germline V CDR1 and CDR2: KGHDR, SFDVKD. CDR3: CATSPAGRGDTQYF. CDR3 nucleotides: TGTGCCACCAGTCCAGCGGGGAGGGGAGATACGCAGTATTTT.

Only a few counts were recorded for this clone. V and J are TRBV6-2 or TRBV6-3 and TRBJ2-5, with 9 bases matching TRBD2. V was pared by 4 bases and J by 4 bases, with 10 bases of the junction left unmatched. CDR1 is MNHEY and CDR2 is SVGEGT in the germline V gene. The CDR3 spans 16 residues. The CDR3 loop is CASSSPSGTTGETQYF. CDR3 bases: TGTGCCAGCAGTTCCCCTAGCGGGACAACCGGAGAGACCCAGTACTTC.

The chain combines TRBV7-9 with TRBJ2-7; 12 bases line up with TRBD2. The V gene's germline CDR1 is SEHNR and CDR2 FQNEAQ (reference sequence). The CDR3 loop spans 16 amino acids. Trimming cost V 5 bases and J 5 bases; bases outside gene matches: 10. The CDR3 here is CASSPPGLAGWNEQYF. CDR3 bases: TGTGCCAGCAGCCCCCCGGGACTAGCGGGTTGGAACGAGCAGTACTTC.

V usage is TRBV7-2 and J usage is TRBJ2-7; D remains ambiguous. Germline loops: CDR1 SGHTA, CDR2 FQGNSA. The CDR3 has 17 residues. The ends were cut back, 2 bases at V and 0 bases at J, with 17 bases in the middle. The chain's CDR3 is CASSLTPPVSSSYEQYF. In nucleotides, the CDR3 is TGTGCCAGCAGCTTAACCCCTCCCGTGTCGAGCTCCTACGAGCAGTACTTC.

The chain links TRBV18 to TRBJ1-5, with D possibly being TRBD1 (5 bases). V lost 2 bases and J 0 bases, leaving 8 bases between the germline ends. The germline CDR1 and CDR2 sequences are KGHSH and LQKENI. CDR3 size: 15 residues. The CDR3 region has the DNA TGTGCCAGCTCACCAACAGGCAATAGCAATCAGCCCCAGCATTTT. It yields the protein CASSPTGNSNQPQHF.

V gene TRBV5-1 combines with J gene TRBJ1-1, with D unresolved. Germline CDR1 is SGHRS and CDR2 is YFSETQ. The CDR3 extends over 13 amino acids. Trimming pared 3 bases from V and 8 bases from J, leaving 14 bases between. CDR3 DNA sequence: TGCGCCAGCAGCTCGGACGGGAGAGAGGAAGCTTTCTTT. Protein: CASSSDGREEAFF.

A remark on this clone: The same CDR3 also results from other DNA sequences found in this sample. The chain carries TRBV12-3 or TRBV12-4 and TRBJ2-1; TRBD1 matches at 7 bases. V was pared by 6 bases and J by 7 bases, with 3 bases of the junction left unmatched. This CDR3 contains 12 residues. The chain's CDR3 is CASSLTGNEQFF. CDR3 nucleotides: TGTGCCAGCAGCCTGACAGGGAATGAGCAGTTCTTC.

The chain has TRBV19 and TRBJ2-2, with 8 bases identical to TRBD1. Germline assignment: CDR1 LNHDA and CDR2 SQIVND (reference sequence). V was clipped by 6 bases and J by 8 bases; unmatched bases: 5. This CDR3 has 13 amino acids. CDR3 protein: CASSWTGRGELFF. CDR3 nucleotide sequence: TGTGCCAGTAGCTGGACAGGGAGGGGGGAGCTGTTTTTT.

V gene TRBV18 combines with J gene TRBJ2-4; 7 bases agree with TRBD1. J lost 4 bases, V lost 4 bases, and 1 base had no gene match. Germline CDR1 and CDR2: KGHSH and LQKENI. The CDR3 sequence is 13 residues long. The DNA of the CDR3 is TGTGCCAGCTCACGGGACAGAAAAAACATTCAGTACTTC. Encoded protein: CASSRDRKNIQYF.

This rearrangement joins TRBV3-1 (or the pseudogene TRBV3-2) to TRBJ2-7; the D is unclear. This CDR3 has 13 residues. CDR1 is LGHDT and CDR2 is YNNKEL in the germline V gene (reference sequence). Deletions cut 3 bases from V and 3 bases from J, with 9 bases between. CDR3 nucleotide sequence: TGTGCCAGCAGCCACGGAGTAGGCTACGAGCAGTACTTC. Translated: CASSHGVGYEQYF.

CDR3 protein: CASSQGPGVGGETQYF. The DNA of the CDR3 is TGCGCCAGCAGCCAAGGACCAGGGGTAGGTGGGGAGACCCAGTACTTC. The chain recombines TRBV4-1 with TRBJ2-5, with D possibly matching TRBD1 (6 bases). Germline CDR1 MGHRA, CDR2 YSYEKL. This CDR3 is built from 16 residues. The germline V and J ends were trimmed by 1 base and 5 bases, with 17 bases remaining between them.

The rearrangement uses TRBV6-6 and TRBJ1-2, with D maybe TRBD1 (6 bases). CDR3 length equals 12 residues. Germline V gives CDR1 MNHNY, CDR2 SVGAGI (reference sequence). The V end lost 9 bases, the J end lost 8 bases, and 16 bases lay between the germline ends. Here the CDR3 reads CASLEGQGGYTF. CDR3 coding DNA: TGTGCCAGTTTAGAGGGGCAGGGGGGCTACACCTTC.

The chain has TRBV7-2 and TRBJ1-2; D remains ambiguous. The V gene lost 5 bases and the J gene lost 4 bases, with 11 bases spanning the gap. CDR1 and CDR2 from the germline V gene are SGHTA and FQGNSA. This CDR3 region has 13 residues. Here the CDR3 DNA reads TGTGCCAGCAGCAACGAGTTAGTCTATGGCTACACCTTC. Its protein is CASSNELVYGYTF. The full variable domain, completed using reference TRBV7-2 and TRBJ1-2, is GAGVSQSPSNKVTEKGKDVELRCDPISGHTALYWYRQSLGQGLEFLIYFQGNSAPDKSGLPSDRFSAERTGGSVSTLTIQRTQQEDSAVYLCASSNELVYGYTFGSGTRLTVV.

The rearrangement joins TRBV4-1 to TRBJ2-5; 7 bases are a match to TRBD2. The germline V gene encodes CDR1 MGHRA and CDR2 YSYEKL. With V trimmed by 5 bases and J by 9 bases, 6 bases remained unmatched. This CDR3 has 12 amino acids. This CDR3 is CASSKRGGAQYF. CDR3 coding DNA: TGCGCCAGCAGCAAGCGTGGGGGGGCCCAGTACTTC.

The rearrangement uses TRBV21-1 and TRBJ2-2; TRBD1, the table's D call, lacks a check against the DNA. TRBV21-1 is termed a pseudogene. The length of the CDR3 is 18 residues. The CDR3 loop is CASSKVSRTGVSPGELFF. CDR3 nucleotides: TGTGCCAGCAGCAAAGTAAGTCGGACAGGGGTTTCACCCGGGGAGCTGTTTTTT.

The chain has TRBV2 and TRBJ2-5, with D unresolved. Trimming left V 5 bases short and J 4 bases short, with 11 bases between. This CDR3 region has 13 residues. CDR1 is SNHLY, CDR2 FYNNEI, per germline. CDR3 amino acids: CASSPRLGETQYF. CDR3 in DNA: TGTGCCAGCAGTCCCCGACTGGGAGAGACCCAGTACTTC.

The CDR3 bases are TGTGCCAGCAGCTTTCTAACAGGGAATGACTATGGCTACACCTTC. This sequence encodes CASSFLTGNDYGYTF. The genes are TRBV7-2 and TRBJ1-2; a weak D match, TRBD1 (6 bases). This CDR3 comprises 15 residues. Trimming cost V 3 bases and J 3 bases, with 14 bases left between them. Per the germline V gene, CDR1 is SGHTA and CDR2 is FQGNSA.

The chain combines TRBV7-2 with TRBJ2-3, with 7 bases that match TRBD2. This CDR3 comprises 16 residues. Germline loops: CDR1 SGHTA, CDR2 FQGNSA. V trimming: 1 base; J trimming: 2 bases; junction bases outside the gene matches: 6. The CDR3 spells CASSLVPAGSTDTQYF. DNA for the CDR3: TGTGCCAGCAGCTTAGTCCCAGCGGGGTCCACAGATACGCAGTATTTT.

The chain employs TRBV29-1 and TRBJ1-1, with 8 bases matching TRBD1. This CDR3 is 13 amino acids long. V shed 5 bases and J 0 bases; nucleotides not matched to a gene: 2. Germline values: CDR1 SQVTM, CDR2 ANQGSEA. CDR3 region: CSVWDRLNTEAFF. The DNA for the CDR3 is TGCAGCGTTTGGGACAGGCTGAACACTGAAGCTTTCTTT.

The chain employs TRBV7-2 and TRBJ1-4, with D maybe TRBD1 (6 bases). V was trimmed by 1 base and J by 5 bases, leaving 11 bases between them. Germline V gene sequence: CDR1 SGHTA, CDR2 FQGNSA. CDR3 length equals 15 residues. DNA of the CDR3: TGTGCCAGCAGCTTAGACGGACAGCAGAATGAAAAACTGTTTTTT. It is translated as CASSLDGQQNEKLFF.